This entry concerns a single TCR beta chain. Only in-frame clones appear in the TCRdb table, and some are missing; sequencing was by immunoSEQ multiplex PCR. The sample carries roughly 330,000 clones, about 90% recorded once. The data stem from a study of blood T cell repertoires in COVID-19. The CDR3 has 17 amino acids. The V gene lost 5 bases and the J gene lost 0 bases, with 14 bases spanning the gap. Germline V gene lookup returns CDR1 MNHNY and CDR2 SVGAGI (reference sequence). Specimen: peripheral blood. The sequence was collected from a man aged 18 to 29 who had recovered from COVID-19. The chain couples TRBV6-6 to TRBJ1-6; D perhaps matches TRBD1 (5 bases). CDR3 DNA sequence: TGTGCCAGCAGTCCAACAGGCCCAAGCTCCTATAATTCACCCCTCCACTTT. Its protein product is CASSPTGPSSYNSPLHF.